The 17 T cell receptor beta chains below all came from one sample that was sequenced in a study of graft-versus-host responses after intestinal transplantation. Using immunoSEQ multiplex PCR, the repertoire was profiled, and TCRdb retains in-frame clones only, with some absent. The repertoire has around 14,000 clones, approximately 96% of them found once; the top ten carry roughly 0.71%. The specimen was PBMCs, collected 9 days after transplant. These receptors all stem from a human patient who received an intestinal transplant, so some T cells may come from the graft donor.

The chain couples TRBV9 to TRBJ2-2, with 7 bases aligning to TRBD2. This CDR3 region has 16 residues. CDR1 SGDLS and CDR2 YYNGEE come from the germline V gene. V shed 0 bases, J shed 3 bases, and the junction held 5 bases outside the gene matches. CDR3 amino acids: CASSVALAGDTGELFF. CDR3 nucleotides: TGTGCCAGCAGCGTAGCGTTGGCGGGAGACACCGGGGAGCTGTTTTTT.

The chain uses TRBV29-1 and TRBJ2-7; 7 nucleotides agree with TRBD1. Germline values: CDR1 SQVTM, CDR2 ANQGSEA. There are 11 residues in the CDR3. V shed 7 bases, J shed 4 bases, and the junction held 4 bases outside the gene matches. CDR3 sequence (DNA): TGCAGCGGAAACAGGGGTTACGAGCAGTACTTC. It specifies CSGNRGYEQYF.

CDR3 amino acids: CASSRDRVVETQYF. As DNA, the CDR3 is TGTGCCAGCAGCCGAGACAGGGTCGTAGAGACCCAGTACTTC. The chain employs TRBV9 and TRBJ2-5; 7 nucleotides agree with TRBD1. The CDR3 loop spans 14 amino acids. Trimming took 4 bases from V and 4 from J; bases not matched to a gene: 7. The germline CDR1 and CDR2 sequences are SGDLS and YYNGEE.

The chain joins TRBV6-6 to TRBJ2-2, with D maybe TRBD2 (6 bases). The V gene lost 0 bases and the J gene lost 3 bases, with 11 bases spanning the gap. This CDR3 spans 16 amino acids. Germline CDR1 reads MNHNY; CDR2 reads SVGAGI (reference sequence). CDR3 nucleotide sequence: TGTGCCAGCAGTTACTCGGTAGGGGAGGACACCGGGGAGCTGTTTTTT. Its protein is CASSYSVGEDTGELFF.

The gene calls are TRBV6-6 and TRBJ1-3; 11 bases are a match to TRBD1. With 7 bases clipped from V and 3 bases from J, the junction kept 8 bases outside the gene matches. CDR1 and CDR2 (germline): MNHNY, SVGAGI (reference sequence). The CDR3 extends over 16 amino acids. The CDR3 spells CASIRTGGEGGNTIYF. DNA for the CDR3: TGTGCCAGCATTCGGACAGGGGGCGAGGGTGGAAACACCATATATTTT.

The chain links TRBV10-1 to TRBJ2-1; no clear D. The germline CDR1 and CDR2 sequences are WNHNN and SYGVQD (reference sequence). The CDR3 contains 13 residues. The germline V and J ends were trimmed by 0 bases and 7 bases, with 7 bases remaining between them. Here the CDR3 reads CASSESNDNEQFF. The CDR3 nucleotides read TGCGCCAGCAGTGAGTCAAACGATAATGAGCAGTTCTTC.

As for this clone: Its ends do not fully match the called genes, so a read error is possible. This sequence joins TRBV7-7 and TRBJ2-1; TRBD2 matches 13 bases. The CDR3 covers 19 residues. CDR1 and CDR2 (germline): SSHAT, FNYEAQ (reference sequence). CDR3 in amino acids: CASSPLMPERTSGRVEQFF. For the CDR3, the DNA is TGTGCTAGCAGCCCTCTTATGCCAGAGAGGACTAGCGGGAGAGTTGAGCAGTTCTTC.

In nucleotides, the CDR3 is TGTGCCAGCAGCCCCTTTACGGGTAGCGGGATCACAGATACGCAGTATTTT. The encoded protein is CASSPFTGSGITDTQYF. The chain combines TRBV7-6 with TRBJ2-3; 8 positions agree with TRBD2. J was trimmed by 2 bases and V by 5 bases; bases with no gene match: 12. Germline lookup yields CDR1 SGHVS and CDR2 FNYEAQ. The CDR3 loop spans 17 amino acids.

The chain combines TRBV2 with TRBJ1-2, with D unresolved. Between the trimmed V and J ends, which lost 6 bases and 8 bases, there was a span of 13 bases. The CDR3 length is 12 residues. Per the germline V gene, CDR1 is SNHLY and CDR2 is FYNNEI. The chain's CDR3 is CASSNRSVGYTF. The CDR3 coding sequence is TGTGCCAGCAGCAACAGATCGGTAGGCTACACCTTC.

The count of this clone is one. The chain carries TRBV7-6 and TRBJ1-2, with D possibly TRBD1 on 5 matching bases. V was trimmed by 2 bases and J by 4 bases, leaving 5 bases between them. The CDR3 covers 12 residues. Per the germline V gene, CDR1 is SGHVS and CDR2 is FNYEAQ. The chain's CDR3 is CASSLTGYGYTF. For the CDR3, the DNA is TGTGCCAGCAGCTTAACAGGCTATGGCTACACCTTC.

The table lists this clone with a count of one. The CDR3 DNA follows: TGTGCCAGTAGTATAGATATCGGGAGAGAACAGTTCTTC. It yields the protein CASSIDIGREQFF. The chain uses TRBV19 and TRBJ2-1, with D possibly TRBD2 on 6 matching bases. Germline CDR1 reads LNHDA; CDR2 reads SQIVND (reference sequence). Trimming stripped 0 bases from V and 13 bases from J, with 13 bases between. The CDR3 runs 13 residues.

V is TRBV19 and J is TRBJ2-3; no definite D call. The CDR3 totals 15 residues. Germline V gene lookup returns CDR1 LNHDA and CDR2 SQIVND (reference sequence). Trimming took off 3 bases at V and 3 bases at J, with 13 bases between the two ends. The CDR3 loop is CASSITAFPTDTQYF. The DNA of the CDR3 is TGTGCCAGTAGTATCACAGCCTTCCCGACAGATACGCAGTATTTT.

The chain joins TRBV30 to TRBJ2-7; no firm D call. V was cut by 0 bases and J by 3 bases, with 6 bases left in between. From germline, CDR1 is GTSNPN and CDR2 SVGIG (reference sequence). This CDR3 has 12 residues. The CDR3 DNA reads TGTGCCTGGAGTGTAGCCCACTACGAGCAGTACTTC. Its translation is CAWSVAHYEQYF.

The V gene is TRBV7-6, the J gene TRBJ2-2; the D is unclear. The CDR3 extends over 15 amino acids. V dropped 0 bases and J dropped 8 bases, with 13 bases sitting between them. Germline V gene lookup returns CDR1 SGHVS and CDR2 FNYEAQ. This chain's CDR3 is CASSLAFSETGELFF. DNA for the CDR3: TGTGCCAGCAGCTTAGCGTTCTCAGAAACTGGGGAGCTGTTTTTT.

The chain employs TRBV7-2 and TRBJ2-1; D could derive from TRBD1 or TRBD2 (5 bases each). The CDR3 length is 16 residues. CDR1 and CDR2 (germline): SGHTA, FQGNSA. V lost 1 base, J lost 3 bases, and 13 bases lay in between. The CDR3 loop is CASSLDRGRHYNEQFF. The CDR3 DNA reads as TGTGCCAGCAGCTTAGATCGGGGACGGCACTACAATGAGCAGTTCTTC.

This chain connects TRBV7-5 to TRBJ1-5. TRBV7-5 is shown as a pseudogene. This CDR3 has 14 residues. CDR3 DNA: TGTGCCAGAAGCTTAGTTGGGGGCAATCAGCCCCAGCATTTT. Its protein is CARSLVGGNQPQHF.

This clone was detected only a few times. The chain links TRBV6-1 to TRBJ2-7, with a possible D match to TRBD1 (6 bases). V lost 6 bases to trimming and J lost 7 bases, with 13 bases between them. This CDR3 has 12 residues. Germline V gene sequence: CDR1 MNHNS, CDR2 SASEGT. The CDR3 loop reads CASRVDSPEQYF. CDR3 nucleotide sequence: TGTGCCAGCAGAGTGGACAGCCCAGAGCAGTACTTC.